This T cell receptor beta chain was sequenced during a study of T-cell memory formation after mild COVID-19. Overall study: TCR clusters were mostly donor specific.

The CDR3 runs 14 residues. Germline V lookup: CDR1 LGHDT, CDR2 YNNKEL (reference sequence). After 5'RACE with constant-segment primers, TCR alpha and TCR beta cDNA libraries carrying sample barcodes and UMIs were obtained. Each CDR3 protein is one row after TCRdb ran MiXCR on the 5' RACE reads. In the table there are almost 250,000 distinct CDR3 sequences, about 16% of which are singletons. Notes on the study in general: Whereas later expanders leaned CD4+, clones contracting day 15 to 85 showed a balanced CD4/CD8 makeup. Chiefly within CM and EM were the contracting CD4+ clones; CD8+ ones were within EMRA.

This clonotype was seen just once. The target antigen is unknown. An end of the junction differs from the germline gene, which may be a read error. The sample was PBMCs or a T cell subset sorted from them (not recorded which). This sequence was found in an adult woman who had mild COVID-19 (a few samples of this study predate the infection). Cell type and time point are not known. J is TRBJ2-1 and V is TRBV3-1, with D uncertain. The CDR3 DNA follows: TGTACCAGCAGCCAAGATTCCCTGCTCGATGAGCAGTTCTTC. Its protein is CTSSQDSLLDEQFF.